This T cell receptor (beta chain) appears in the sequencing data of a study of control samples from healthy donors and cancer patients (dated by TCRdb to between 2020 and 2021). The library was built by means of the immunoSEQ multiplex PCR assay. Held by TCRdb, this immuneACCESS table contains in-frame sequences only and omits some clones. Under half of the omission traces to an unresolved V gene where checked; the cause of the rest is unknown. The sample profile shows around 140,000 clones; around 92% of them were found once. The top ten clonotypes cover more than 6.5% of the sample. For this clone: Its antigen has not been determined. Nothing much larger sits one base from this clone, and base qualities are not available.

The sequencing sample was made of PBMCs. The receptor comes from a man in his fifties with head and neck cancer.

This receptor carries the CDR3 CASSSLYTQYF. The bases are TGTGCCAGCAGCTCTCTTTATACGCAGTATTTT. Here the chain combines TRBV12-3 or TRBV12-4 and TRBJ2-3, with the D segment identity uncertain. Trimming removed 6 bases from V and 7 bases from J, leaving 8 bases between the germline ends. Counted from cysteine to phenylalanine, this CDR3 has 11 amino acids. This entry keeps only the CDR3 DNA: 33 bases, framed from base 1.